Following are 22 T cell receptor beta chains from one sample sequenced in a study of graft-versus-host responses after intestinal transplantation. Their antigens are not known. The protocol was immunoSEQ multiplex PCR, while the TCRdb copy is restricted to in-frame clones and leaves out a portion. The sample yields over 120,000 clones, 80% to 95% seen once. The starting material was unstimulated CD4+ T cells sorted from spleen or lymph node cells, obtained before intestinal transplant. Receptor source: a human donor who received an intestinal transplant.

This chain links TRBV7-5 with TRBJ1-1; the listed D gene, TRBD1, was not tested against the DNA. TRBV7-5 is a pseudogene segment. The CDR3 has 14 amino acids. In nucleotides, the CDR3 is TGTGCCACCACAAGCTCCAGGGGGCCTTCTGAAGCTTTCTTT. Amino acid sequence: CATTSSRGPSEAFF.

The J gene is TRBJ2-3, the V gene TRBV5-1, with a tentative D call TRBD2 (6 bases). CDR3 length equals 15 residues. The germline V gene encodes CDR1 SGHRS and CDR2 YFSETQ. V was pared by 0 bases and J by 3 bases, with 11 bases between. DNA for the CDR3: TGCGCCAGCAGCTTGGCGGACTACTCTACAGATACGCAGTATTTT. It yields the protein CASSLADYSTDTQYF.

Here the CDR3 reads CASSVDPQGQGNEKLFF. The CDR3 coding sequence is TGTGCCAGCAGCGTAGACCCCCAGGGGCAGGGGAACGAAAAACTGTTTTTT. V and J are TRBV9 and TRBJ1-4; maybe TRBD1 (6 bases). The CDR3 extends over 17 amino acids. CDR1 and CDR2 (germline): SGDLS, YYNGEE. V dropped 0 bases and J dropped 8 bases, with 20 bases sitting between them.

The chain recombines TRBV5-4 with TRBJ2-1, with a tentative D call TRBD2 (6 bases). CDR3 size: 16 residues. Germline assignment: CDR1 SGHNT and CDR2 YYREEE (reference sequence). V was cut by 6 bases and J by 1 base, with 17 bases left in between. The CDR3 region has the DNA TGTGCCAGCAACCCACGGGGGAGAGGGTCCTACAATGAGCAGTTCTTC. Translation: CASNPRGRGSYNEQFF. Combining the CDR3 with reference TRBV5-4 and TRBJ2-1 gives the whole variable domain ETGVTQSPTHLIKTRGQQVTLRCSSQSGHNTVSWYQQALGQGPQFIFQYYREEENGRGNFPPRFSGLQFPNYSSELNVNALELDDSALYLCASNPRGRGSYNEQFFGPGTRLTVL.

V usage is TRBV25-1 and J usage is TRBJ1-6; 9 bases line up with TRBD1. J gave up 7 bases and V 6 bases, and 10 bases lay outside the gene matches. Germline lookup yields CDR1 MGHDK and CDR2 SYGVNS. The CDR3 is 16 amino acids. The chain's CDR3 is CASRSSTGQGNSPLHF. The CDR3 DNA follows: TGTGCCAGCAGAAGTTCTACGGGACAGGGAAATTCACCCCTCCACTTT.

The V call is TRBV10-3, the J call TRBJ2-2; TRBD1 is a possible D gene (6 bases). V lost 11 bases, J lost 4 bases, and 14 bases lay in between. The germline V gene encodes CDR1 ENHRY and CDR2 SYGVKD. The CDR3 has 13 residues. The CDR3 loop is CAGAGDPTGELFF. The CDR3 DNA reads as TGTGCCGGGGCAGGGGACCCCACCGGGGAGCTGTTTTTT.

The genes are TRBV6-1 and TRBJ2-3; D gene unclear. The CDR3 runs 13 residues. Germline V gives CDR1 MNHNS, CDR2 SASEGT. Trimming removed 3 bases from V and 4 bases from J, with 8 bases in between. Written as DNA, the CDR3 is TGTGCCAGCAGTGAGATCCTAGCAGATACGCAGTATTTT. Its protein is CASSEILADTQYF.

The CDR3 sequence is CASRGANYGYTF. The CDR3 nucleotides read TGTGCCAGCAGGGGGGCTAACTATGGCTACACCTTC. The chain combines TRBV2 with TRBJ1-2; TRBD1 might be the D (5 bases). Trimming took 6 bases from V and 0 from J, leaving 5 bases between them. CDR3 size: 12 residues. The germline V gene encodes CDR1 SNHLY and CDR2 FYNNEI.

This clone appeared a single time. The chain links TRBV10-3 to TRBJ2-6, with 12 nucleotides matching TRBD1. Trimming removed 6 bases from V and 2 bases from J; junction bases left unmatched: 5. The V gene's germline CDR1 is ENHRY and CDR2 SYGVKD. The CDR3 loop spans 17 amino acids. In DNA form, the CDR3 reads TGTGCCATCAGATCCGGGACAGGGGGCCCTGGGGCCAACGTCCTGACTTTC. Protein product: CAIRSGTGGPGANVLTF.

For the CDR3, the DNA is TGTGCCAGCAGCGTAGGTTACAGGGGGTACAATGAGCAGTTCTTC. Translated, it gives CASSVGYRGYNEQFF. The V and J genes are TRBV9 and TRBJ2-1; 8 bases align to TRBD1. Germline CDR1 SGDLS, CDR2 YYNGEE. Losses at the gene ends were 0 bases for V and 4 bases for J; bases not matched to a gene: 3. This CDR3 region has 15 residues.

The chain recombines TRBV15 with TRBJ1-2; D call uncertain. Per germline, CDR1 LNHNV and CDR2 YYDKDF (reference sequence). The CDR3 contains 16 residues. Trimming shortened V by 0 bases and J by 7 bases, and 18 bases separated the two germline ends. Here the CDR3 DNA reads TGTGCCACCAGCAGAGATAAGGTTGTCGGGTCGGGTGGCTACACCTTC. It yields the protein CATSRDKVVGSGGYTF.

The V and J genes are TRBV5-1 and TRBJ2-5; 8 bases match TRBD1. The CDR3 consists of 13 residues. CDR1 and CDR2 (germline): SGHRS, YFSETQ. Trimming cost V 7 bases and J 5 bases; bases outside gene matches: 7. CDR3 region: CASVRTGRETQYF. The CDR3 bases are TGCGCCAGCGTCCGGACAGGGAGGGAGACCCAGTACTTC. Full variable domain (remainder filled in from reference TRBV5-1 and TRBJ2-5): KAGVTQTPRYLIKTRGQQVTLSCSPISGHRSVSWYQQTPGQGLQFLFEYFSETQRNKGNFPGRFSGRQFSNSRSEMNVSTLELGDSALYLCASVRTGRETQYFGPGTRLLVL.

This chain links TRBV5-4 with TRBJ1-5, with D unresolved. V lost 0 bases and J 7 bases, leaving 11 bases between the germline ends. The CDR3 sequence is 14 residues long. Germline V lookup: CDR1 SGHNT, CDR2 YYREEE (reference sequence). The CDR3 reads CASSLDGMSQPQHF. CDR3 coding DNA: TGTGCCAGCAGCTTGGATGGGATGTCACAGCCCCAGCATTTT.

The CDR3 loop is CASSLDPVSDTQYF. In DNA form, the CDR3 reads TGCGCCAGCAGCTTGGACCCCGTGAGTGATACGCAGTATTTT. This chain links TRBV5-1 with TRBJ2-3; D remains unclear. Germline loops: CDR1 SGHRS, CDR2 YFSETQ. CDR3 length: 14 residues. The germline V and J ends were trimmed by 0 bases and 6 bases, with 11 bases remaining between them.

This chain connects TRBV7-7 to TRBJ2-5, with 9 bases that match TRBD1. The CDR3 is made up of 16 amino acids. CDR1 and CDR2 from the germline V gene are SSHAT and FNYEAQ (reference sequence). Unmatched junction bases numbered 9, after V lost 5 bases and J lost 2 bases. CDR3 nucleotides: TGTGCCAGCAGCCTATACCCCGGGACAGGGCAAGAGACCCAGTACTTC. This translates into CASSLYPGTGQETQYF. The full variable domain, rest sourced from reference TRBV7-7 and TRBJ2-5, is GAGVSQSPRYKVTKRGQDVTLRCDPISSHATLYWYQQALGQGPEFLTYFNYEAQPDKSGLPSDRFSAERPEGSISTLTIQRTEQRDSAMYRCASSLYPGTGQETQYFGPGTRLLVL.

J is TRBJ1-5 and V is TRBV28; D call uncertain. Germline V lookup: CDR1 MDHEN, CDR2 SYDVKM. The CDR3 runs to 11 residues. With 4 bases removed from V and 11 bases from J, the gap between germline ends came to 9 bases. The CDR3 spells CASSSSYTQHF. The CDR3 nucleotides are TGTGCCAGCAGTTCCTCCTATACCCAGCATTTT.

V usage is TRBV9 and J usage is TRBJ2-7; 12 bases match TRBD2. In germline, CDR1 is SGDLS, CDR2 YYNGEE. The length of the CDR3 is 14 residues. Trimming cost V 3 bases and J 4 bases; bases outside gene matches: 2. CDR3 sequence: CASSAGLAGYEQYF. The CDR3, as DNA: TGTGCCAGCAGCGCAGGACTAGCGGGATACGAGCAGTACTTC. The full variable domain, with the rest looked up from reference TRBV9 and TRBJ2-7, is DSGVTQTPKHLITATGQRVTLRCSPRSGDLSVYWYQQSLDQGLQFLIQYYNGEERAKGNILERFSAQQFPDLHSELNLSSLELGDSALYFCASSAGLAGYEQYFGPGTRLTVT.

This chain joins TRBV7-8 and TRBJ2-1; 16 bases line up with TRBD2. J lost 3 bases, V lost 3 bases, and 8 bases had no gene match. Germline assignment: CDR1 SGHVS and CDR2 FQNEAQ. The CDR3 spans 19 residues. The CDR3 DNA sequence: TGTGCCAGCAGCTTGCCGGGACTAGCGGGAGGGGGGTACTACAATGAGCAGTTCTTC. Protein sequence: CASSLPGLAGGGYYNEQFF.

J is TRBJ2-1 and V is TRBV29-1, with 8 bases identical to TRBD1. Germline trimming cut 7 bases from V and 6 bases from J; bases unmatched to any gene: 14. The CDR3 runs 15 residues. Germline V lookup: CDR1 SQVTM, CDR2 ANQGSEA. The CDR3 nucleotides are TGCAGCGCGTCTGTATTAGGACAGGGCAGCAATGAGCAGTTCTTC. Translating gives CSASVLGQGSNEQFF.

The gene calls are TRBV30 and TRBJ1-1, with 7 bases matching TRBD1. J was trimmed by 1 base and V by 2 bases; bases with no gene match: 4. This CDR3 has 14 amino acids. Looked up from germline, CDR1 is GTSNPN and CDR2 is SVGIG (reference sequence). CDR3 in DNA: TGTGCCTGGAGTCCCCGACAGGGGAACACTGAAGCTTTCTTT. As protein: CAWSPRQGNTEAFF.

This chain links TRBV4-1 with TRBJ2-3, with D unclear. The CDR3 sequence is 12 residues long. The ends were cut back, 3 bases at V and 5 bases at J, with 6 bases in the middle. Germline V lookup: CDR1 MGHRA, CDR2 YSYEKL. CDR3 sequence reads: CASSQVGDTQYF. CDR3 nucleotides: TGCGCCAGCAGCCAGGTCGGAGATACGCAGTATTTT.

The chain is built from TRBV9 and TRBJ1-6; TRBD1 matches 7 bases. The junction had 0 bases not matched to a gene; V was cut back by 0 bases and J by 6 bases. This CDR3 contains 14 residues. Germline-derived CDR1 and CDR2 are SGDLS and YYNGEE. CDR3 sequence (DNA): TGTGCCAGCAGCGTAGAGGGGGCTAATTCACCCCTCCACTTT. It yields the protein CASSVEGANSPLHF.